The next 18 T cell receptor beta chains were all read from a single sample in a study of cytomegalovirus exposure and HLA in healthy donors. The study ran its PCR with 60 Vbeta and 13 Jbeta primers. The method was immunoSEQ multiplex PCR; TCRdb's version includes in-frame clones alone and lacks a portion of them. The sample has roughly 170,000 clones; more than 65% are singletons. Sequencing was performed on PBMCs. The source of these receptors is a man aged 25 to 40 in good health and CMV-seronegative.

This rearrangement joins TRBV12-5 to TRBJ2-5; maybe TRBD2 (7 bases). The CDR3 is 15 amino acids. The germline gives CDR1 LGHNT, CDR2 FRNRAP. V lost 3 bases, J lost 5 bases, and 16 bases lay in between. The DNA for the CDR3 is TGTGCTAGTGGTTTTTTTGGGGGGGGCCGGGAGACCCAGTACTTC. It specifies CASGFFGGGRETQYF.

Details on this clone: In the same sample, other DNA sequences code for this CDR3. The CDR3 DNA is TGCGCCAGCAGCCAAGGAAGGGGGTCCTACGAGCAGTACTTC. Translated, it gives CASSQGRGSYEQYF. This chain connects TRBV4-3 to TRBJ2-7; D may be TRBD1 (6 bases). In germline, CDR1 is LGHNA, CDR2 YSLEER. The V and J ends lost 1 base and 1 base respectively, with 8 bases between them. The CDR3 length is 14 residues.

This chain links TRBV28 with TRBJ1-1; possible D gene TRBD1, 6 bases. This CDR3 is 14 amino acids long. V shed 6 bases and J shed 1 base, with 12 bases lying between them. Germline V CDR1 and CDR2: MDHEN, SYDVKM. DNA for the CDR3: TGTGCCAGCAGGGAAGCGGACAGGAACACTGAAGCTTTCTTT. It specifies CASREADRNTEAFF.

This clone was picked up one time. The rearrangement links TRBV5-4 to TRBJ2-7; tentatively, D is TRBD2 (7 bases). The CDR3 loop spans 15 amino acids. Per the germline V gene, CDR1 is SGHNT and CDR2 is YYREEE (reference sequence). Deletions cut 4 bases from V and 7 bases from J, with 21 bases between. CDR3 region: CASSAPGKRGGEQYF. The CDR3 DNA follows: TGTGCCAGCAGCGCACCCGGGAAAAGGGGGGGAGAGCAGTACTTC.

V is TRBV19 and J is TRBJ2-5; TRBD1 aligns across 8 bases. Germline CDR1 is LNHDA and CDR2 is SQIVND (reference sequence). The trim removed 4 bases at V and 5 bases at J, leaving 9 bases unmatched. This CDR3 spans 15 amino acids. Here the CDR3 reads CASSTNRQGKETQYF. The CDR3 DNA reads TGTGCCAGTAGTACGAATCGACAGGGGAAGGAGACCCAGTACTTC.

The J gene is TRBJ1-1, the V gene TRBV9; D unresolved. The germline V gene encodes CDR1 SGDLS and CDR2 YYNGEE. The CDR3 sequence is 13 residues long. V lost 0 bases and J 1 base, leaving 4 bases between the germline ends. CDR3 DNA: TGTGCCAGCAGCGTAGTCAAGAACACTGAAGCTTTCTTT. Translation gives CASSVVKNTEAFF.

The rearrangement links TRBV7-9 to TRBJ2-1, with 15 bases matching TRBD2. After removal of 5 bases from V and 6 bases from J, the junction contained 11 bases not matched to a gene. The CDR3 spans 18 residues. Germline V gene data show CDR1 as SEHNR and CDR2 as FQNEAQ (reference sequence). For the CDR3, the DNA is TGTGCCAGCAGCCCTTTTGGACTAGCGGGAGGGATATCCAATGAGCAGTTCTTC. It yields the protein CASSPFGLAGGISNEQFF.

This clone has just a few counts. The chain combines TRBV4-3 with TRBJ1-4; unclear D gene. CDR3 size: 15 residues. Trimming took 1 base from V and 0 from J, leaving 6 bases between them. Germline V gives CDR1 LGHNA, CDR2 YSLEER. CDR3 protein: CASSQGVSTNEKLFF. The CDR3 coding sequence is TGCGCCAGCAGCCAAGGAGTTTCAACTAATGAAAAACTGTTTTTT.

The V call is TRBV28, the J call TRBJ2-1; TRBD2 aligns across 10 bases. CDR3 length equals 17 residues. The V segment lost 5 bases and the J segment 2 bases; nucleotides outside the gene matches: 9. Germline CDR1 reads MDHEN; CDR2 reads SYDVKM. The CDR3 region is CASSPSSGLAAYNEQFF. The CDR3 nucleotides read TGTGCCAGCAGTCCATCGTCAGGACTAGCGGCCTACAATGAGCAGTTCTTC.

This chain links TRBV11-3 with TRBJ2-7, with D maybe TRBD2 (5 bases). This CDR3 has 16 amino acids. V was clipped by 1 base and J by 3 bases, with 16 bases between them. Germline lookup yields CDR1 SGHNT and CDR2 YENEEA. In DNA form, the CDR3 reads TGTGCCAGCAGCTTAGGAGGGCCGGACGGTAACTACGAGCAGTACTTC. This sequence encodes CASSLGGPDGNYEQYF.

The chain joins TRBV11-2 to TRBJ2-7; 9 bases are shared with TRBD1. This CDR3 contains 16 residues. CDR1 SGHAT and CDR2 FQNNGV come from the germline V gene. The ends lost 5 bases at V and 4 bases at J; junction bases unmatched: 12. As DNA, the CDR3 is TGTGCCAGCAGCCCTGTAAACCGGGACAGGGAGTACGAGCAGTACTTC. Amino acid sequence: CASSPVNRDREYEQYF.

The chain has TRBV4-3 and TRBJ1-6; D may be TRBD1 (6 bases). Deletions cut 7 bases from V and 7 bases from J, with 14 bases between. CDR1 is LGHNA and CDR2 is YSLEER in the germline V gene. The CDR3 is 14 amino acids. CDR3 DNA sequence: TGCGCCAGCATTCACAGGGAGCCCAATTCACCCCTCCACTTT. This gives the protein CASIHREPNSPLHF.

The genes are TRBV29-1 and TRBJ1-5; 11 bases are shared with TRBD1. Trimming at V came to 6 bases and at J to 4 bases, leaving 11 bases not matched to a gene. CDR1 is SQVTM and CDR2 is ANQGSEA in the germline V gene. The CDR3 covers 16 residues. CDR3 DNA: TGCAGCGTGCAGGACAGGGGGCCGGGGGGGAATCAGCCCCAGCATTTT. Amino acids: CSVQDRGPGGNQPQHF.

The CDR3 DNA follows: TGTGCCTGGAGTAAAAGCGGTAGCTCCTACAATGAGCAGTTCTTC. Its protein is CAWSKSGSSYNEQFF. This chain connects TRBV30 to TRBJ2-1, with D maybe TRBD2 (5 bases). This CDR3 has 15 amino acids. Germline V gene sequence: CDR1 GTSNPN, CDR2 SVGIG (reference sequence). V was cut by 2 bases and J by 0 bases, with 11 bases left in between.

This sequence joins TRBV4-3 and TRBJ2-7, with 8 bases fitting TRBD1. Looked up from germline, CDR1 is LGHNA and CDR2 is YSLEER. The CDR3 contains 15 residues. V was clipped by 0 bases and J by 3 bases; unmatched bases: 4. As DNA, the CDR3 is TGCGCCAGCAGCCAAGATCGGACAGGGAACTACGAGCAGTACTTC. This codes for CASSQDRTGNYEQYF.

V and J are TRBV6-6 and TRBJ2-4, with 9 bases aligning to TRBD1. Germline V lookup: CDR1 MNHNY, CDR2 SVGAGI (reference sequence). The CDR3 spans 14 residues. V lost 7 bases and J lost 7; bases outside the gene matches: 8. Here the CDR3 reads CASTTDRGGNIQYF. CDR3 sequence (DNA): TGTGCCAGCACCACAGACAGGGGGGGGAACATTCAGTACTTC.

This clone was detected once. The chain has TRBV7-2 and TRBJ2-1, with 14 nucleotides matching TRBD2. Germline V lookup: CDR1 SGHTA, CDR2 FQGNSA. The CDR3 runs 17 residues. J lost 6 bases, V lost 4 bases, and 8 bases had no gene match. CDR3 amino acids: CASSSRAGLAGANEQFF. CDR3 bases: TGTGCCAGCAGCTCCCGGGCGGGACTAGCGGGAGCCAATGAGCAGTTCTTC. The whole variable domain, remainder taken from reference TRBV7-2 and TRBJ2-1, is GAGVSQSPSNKVTEKGKDVELRCDPISGHTALYWYRQSLGQGLEFLIYFQGNSAPDKSGLPSDRFSAERTGGSVSTLTIQRTQQEDSAVYLCASSSRAGLAGANEQFFGPGTRLTVL.

The rearrangement joins TRBV7-9 to TRBJ2-3, with 7 nucleotides matching TRBD1. With V trimmed by 5 bases and J by 0 bases, 5 bases remained unmatched. CDR3 length: 15 residues. Germline assignment: CDR1 SEHNR and CDR2 FQNEAQ (reference sequence). This chain's CDR3 is CASSGGQTSTDTQYF. For the CDR3, the DNA is TGTGCCAGCAGCGGGGGACAGACAAGCACAGATACGCAGTATTTT. Using reference TRBV7-9 and TRBJ2-3 for the parts outside the CDR3, the full variable domain is DTGVSQNPRHKITKRGQNVTFRCDPISEHNRLYWYRQTLGQGPEFLTYFQNEAQLEKSRLLSDRFSAERPKGSFSTLEIQRTEQGDSAMYLCASSGGQTSTDTQYFGPGTRLTVL.